This TCR beta chain originates from a study of cytomegalovirus exposure and HLA in healthy donors. Primers: 60 Vbeta forward and 13 Jbeta reverse. Profiling relied on immunoSEQ multiplex PCR, and the TCRdb table lists in-frame clones only, not all of them. The sample yields 150,000 to 200,000 clones, approximately 83% seen once. The ends were cut back, 2 bases at V and 5 bases at J, with 9 bases in the middle. The germline gives CDR1 MNHEY, CDR2 SVGAGI. CDR3 length: 13 amino acids. This receptor was taken from a boy younger than 10 in good health and CMV-seronegative. The gene calls are TRBV6-5 and TRBJ1-1; D is unresolved. The sequenced sample consisted of PBMCs. The CDR3 reads CASSYTGSTEAFF. CDR3 DNA sequence: TGTGCCAGCAGTTACACGGGAAGTACTGAAGCTTTCTTT.